The TCR beta chain under discussion was sequenced for a study of shared clonotypes between healthy human individuals. Here immunoSEQ multiplex PCR was the method, and the copy in TCRdb shows in-frame clones only, minus some. The sample carries more than 1 million clones, 70% to 80% recorded once. The clonotype originates from a man aged 18 to 29 in good health. Some clones in this sample may be carry-over from other donors' samples. Sequenced sample: memory CD4+ T cells from PBMCs. Subset indicated: CD45RA-negative fraction.

CDR3 residues: CASSGRASGSYEQYF. DNA for the CDR3: TGTGCCAGCAGTGGCCGGGCTAGCGGGAGCTACGAGCAGTACTTC. The V gene is TRBV6-1, the J gene TRBJ2-7; 10 nucleotides match TRBD2. This CDR3 spans 15 amino acids. J was trimmed by 3 bases and V by 4 bases; bases with no gene match: 6. Germline V CDR1 and CDR2: MNHNS, SASEGT.